Shown below are 3 T cell receptor beta chains from a single sample sequenced in a study of blood T cell repertoires in COVID-19. TCRdb's copy holds only in-frame clones and misses some; the assay was immunoSEQ multiplex PCR. The sample lists some 74,000 clones; 80% to 90% were seen once. Sequenced input: peripheral blood. These receptors all stem from a woman at least 80 years old with active or convalescent COVID-19.

This chain joins TRBV18 and TRBJ2-5, with 11 bases that match TRBD1. CDR3 length: 18 residues. The junction had 13 bases not matched to a gene; V was cut back by 5 bases and J by 2 bases. Germline CDR1 and CDR2: KGHSH and LQKENI. The DNA of the CDR3 is TGTGCCAGCTCAGCCGCTACCCCCGGGACAGGGGGTCAAGAGACCCAGTACTTC. Protein: CASSAATPGTGGQETQYF.

This chain connects TRBV6-6 to TRBJ1-2; D not certain. Germline V gene lookup returns CDR1 MNHNY and CDR2 SVGAGI (reference sequence). V lost 7 bases and J lost 0, with 3 bases in between. The CDR3 is 11 residues long. The CDR3 region has the DNA TGTGCCAGCACGGCTAACTATGGCTACACCTTC. Translated, it gives CASTANYGYTF.

V gene TRBV6-4 combines with J gene TRBJ1-2; weak D call: TRBD1 (5 bases). The CDR3 runs 14 residues. Germline CDR1 and CDR2: MRHNA and SNTAGT. V was trimmed by 2 bases and J by 8 bases, leaving 15 bases between them. The CDR3 bases are TGTGCCAGCAGTGACGAGGAGGGATCAGGGGGCTACACCTTC. Its translation: CASSDEEGSGGYTF.